This paragraph reports one T cell receptor (beta chain). This clonotype was recorded at least ten times. Its antigen target is currently unknown. No much larger clone exists at a distance of one base, and base qualities are not known. The donors were 40 or so Caucasian individuals from Russia, aged 6 to 90 years, who were systemically healthy. About 9.8 milliliters of peripheral blood were drawn from each donor into EDTA-treated Vacutainer tubes. PBMCs were isolated by Ficoll-Paque density-gradient centrifugation, with at least 6.5 million obtained per sample. Trizol reagent was used to extract total RNA from PBMCs, with at least 6 micrograms per sample. For every donor, flow cytometry on a PBMC aliquot measured the percentage of naive CD45RAhigh/CD27high T cells. This entry is derived from a study of blood T cells in healthy people across ages (dated by TCRdb to between 2015 and 2016). About the full investigation: In model experiments, roughly one uniquely barcoded TCR beta cDNA molecule per two T cells was captured by template switching. Age-related changes in TCR beta repertoire diversity were measured in the study by deep sequencing normalized with unique cDNA molecular identifiers. Four age groups were formed from the donors: young (average about 17 years), middle-aged (approximately 40), aged (about 68) and long-lived (more than 75). To avoid experimental bias, donors of different ages were spread randomly across the sequencing lanes. For two donors (one aged 18 to 30 and one aged 80 or older), the study analyzed two additional independent replicas of 1 million unique cDNA reads from the same blood draw.

Library method: 5' RACE. The instrument was an Illumina HiSeq 2500. A second PCR of about 6 to 11 cycles was performed with a sample-barcoded 5' primer and a J-beta primer mix. Each TCR beta cDNA molecule received a unique molecular identifier from a template-switch 5' adaptor carrying 12 random nucleotides. At least 2.5 million CDR3-containing paired-end reads were obtained from each sample. The Mint cDNA synthesis kit, primed by a TRBC-specific oligonucleotide, was used to synthesize first-strand cDNA from all RNA. All cDNA was treated with uracil-DNA glycosylase and then went through a first 18-cycle PCR with the universal primers M1SS and BC2_uni_R. The authors' pipeline ran thus. Each sample was normalized by randomly selecting 1 million high-quality reads, each carrying a distinct molecular identifier. Reads with shared molecular identifiers were discarded instead of being binned into consensus sequences. MiTCR, set to a Q25 quality threshold and the strictest error-elimination algorithm, was used for CDR3 identification, clonotype clustering and error correction. A nonparametric unseen species model with Euler transformation was used to estimate lower-bound total TCR beta diversity. TCRdb reanalyzed the raw reads on its own, using fastp at Q25 for trimming and MiXCR for clone calling, and kept in-frame beta chains. Records with the same CDR3 protein are collapsed into one entry carrying the most frequent genes and DNA. TCRdb's processing, not the authors', yielded these V and J calls. Present in this sample are 650,000 to 950,000 distinct CDR3 sequences, 40% to 50% of which were seen just once. The top ten clonotypes cover under 20% of the sample.

Here is what the overall study found, with its caveats: Donor CMV infection status was unknown, potentially confounding age-related changes in expanded clonotypes. Because profiling used bulk unsorted PBMCs, naive and antigen-experienced compartments could not be compared conclusively. Observed TCR beta diversity per million T cells fell roughly linearly with age, and a significant reduction was already apparent by age roughly 40. Compared with the aged group, the long-lived group had more naive CD4+ T cells, fewer expanded clones and increased TCR diversity, a pattern suggesting age selection. Estimates of total diversity based on one million sequenced T cells were regarded as lower bounds and as underestimates. There was a strong correlation between observed TCR beta diversity and the percentage of naive T cells measured by flow cytometry.

Looking up the germline V gene yields CDR1 SQVTM and CDR2 ANQGSEA. The CDR3 contains 12 residues, cysteine and phenylalanine counted. Only the CDR3 portion is preserved as DNA: 36 bases, with reading frame beginning at the first base. The chain is made from TRBV29-1 and TRBJ2-5, with the D gene call left open. The J call may be incorrect, as the DNA end agrees better with TRBJ2-7. Sequencing was done on a sample of blood. The sequence came from a man between 60 and 70 years old in good health. The encoded CDR3 is CSVDGPAREQYF. The DNA sequence is TGCAGCGTTGATGGCCCTGCGCGCGAGCAGTACTTC.